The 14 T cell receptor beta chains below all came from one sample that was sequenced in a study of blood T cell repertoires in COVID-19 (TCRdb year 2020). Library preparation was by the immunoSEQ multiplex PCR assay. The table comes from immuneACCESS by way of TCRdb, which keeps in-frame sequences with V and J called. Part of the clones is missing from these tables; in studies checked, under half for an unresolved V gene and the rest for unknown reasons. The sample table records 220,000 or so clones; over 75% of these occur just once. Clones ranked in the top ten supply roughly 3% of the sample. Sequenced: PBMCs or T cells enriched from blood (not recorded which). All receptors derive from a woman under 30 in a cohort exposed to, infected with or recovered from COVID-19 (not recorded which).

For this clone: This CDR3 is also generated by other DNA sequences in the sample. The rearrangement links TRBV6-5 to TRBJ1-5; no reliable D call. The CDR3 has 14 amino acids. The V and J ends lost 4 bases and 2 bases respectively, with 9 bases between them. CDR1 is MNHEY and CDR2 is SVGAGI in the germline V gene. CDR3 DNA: TGTGCCAGCAGTTCGGGAGGCGGCAATCAGCCCCAGCATTTT. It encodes CASSSGGGNQPQHF.

CDR3 bases: TGTGCCAGCAGTTTACAGGTTAACTATGGCTACACCTTC. Translating it yields CASSLQVNYGYTF. The J gene is TRBJ1-2, the V gene TRBV12-3 or TRBV12-4; D remains unclear. This CDR3 has 13 residues. Trimming removed 2 bases from V and 1 base from J, with 5 bases in between.

CDR3 protein: CASSLLEPTVDGNTIYF. CDR3 in DNA: TGTGCCAGCAGCTTGTTGGAGCCGACGGTTGACGGAAACACCATATATTTT. This sequence joins TRBV5-4 and TRBJ1-3, with D unclear. Germline CDR1 reads SGHNT; CDR2 reads YYREEE (reference sequence). CDR3 length equals 17 residues. Trimming removed 1 base at V and 4 bases at J, with 18 bases between.

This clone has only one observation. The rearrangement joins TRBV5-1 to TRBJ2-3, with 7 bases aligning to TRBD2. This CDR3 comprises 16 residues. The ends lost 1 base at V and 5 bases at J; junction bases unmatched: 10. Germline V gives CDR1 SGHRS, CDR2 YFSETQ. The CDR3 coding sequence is TGCGCCAGCAGCTTGTATTCCCATGGGGGGGGAGATACGCAGTATTTT. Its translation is CASSLYSHGGGDTQYF.

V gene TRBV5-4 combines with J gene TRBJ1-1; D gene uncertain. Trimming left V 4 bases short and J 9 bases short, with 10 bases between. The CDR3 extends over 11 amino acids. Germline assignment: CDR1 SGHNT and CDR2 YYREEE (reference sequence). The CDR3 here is CASSLDSKAFF. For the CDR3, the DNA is TGTGCCAGCAGCCTTGACTCTAAAGCTTTCTTT.

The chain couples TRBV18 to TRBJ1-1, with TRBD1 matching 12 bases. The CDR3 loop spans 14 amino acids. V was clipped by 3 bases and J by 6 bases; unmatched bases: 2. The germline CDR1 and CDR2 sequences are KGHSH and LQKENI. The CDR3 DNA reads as TGTGCCAGCTCACCGGGACAGGGGGCTTCTGAAGCTTTCTTT. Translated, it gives CASSPGQGASEAFF.

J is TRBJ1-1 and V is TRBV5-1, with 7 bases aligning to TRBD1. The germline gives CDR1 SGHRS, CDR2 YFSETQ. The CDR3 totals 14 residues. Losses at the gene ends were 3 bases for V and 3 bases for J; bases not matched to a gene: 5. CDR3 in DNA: TGCGCCAGCAGCTCCGACAGGGTCTACACTGAAGCTTTCTTT. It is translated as CASSSDRVYTEAFF. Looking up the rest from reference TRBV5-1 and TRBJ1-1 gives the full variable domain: KAGVTQTPRYLIKTRGQQVTLSCSPISGHRSVSWYQQTPGQGLQFLFEYFSETQRNKGNFPGRFSGRQFSNSRSEMNVSTLELGDSALYLCASSSDRVYTEAFFGQGTRLTVV.

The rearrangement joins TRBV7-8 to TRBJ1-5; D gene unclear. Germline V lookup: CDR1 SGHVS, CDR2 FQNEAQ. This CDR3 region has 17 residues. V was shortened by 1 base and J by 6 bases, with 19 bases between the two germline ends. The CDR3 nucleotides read TGTGCCAGCAGCTTAGATCTGGGGAACCTGGGGAGTCAGCCCCAGCATTTT. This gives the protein CASSLDLGNLGSQPQHF.

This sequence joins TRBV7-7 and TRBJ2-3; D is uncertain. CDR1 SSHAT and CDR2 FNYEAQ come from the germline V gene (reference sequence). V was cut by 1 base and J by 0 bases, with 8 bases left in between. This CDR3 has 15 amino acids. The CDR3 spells CASSLGSTSTDTQYF. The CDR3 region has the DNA TGTGCCAGCAGCTTAGGTTCAACTAGCACAGATACGCAGTATTTT.

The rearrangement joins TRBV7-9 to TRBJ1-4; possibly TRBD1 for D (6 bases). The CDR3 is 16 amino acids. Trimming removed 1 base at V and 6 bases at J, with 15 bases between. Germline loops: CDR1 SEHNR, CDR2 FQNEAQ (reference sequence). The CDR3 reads CASSLGRQEPHEKLFF. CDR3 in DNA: TGTGCCAGCAGCTTAGGGAGACAGGAACCCCATGAAAAACTGTTTTTT.

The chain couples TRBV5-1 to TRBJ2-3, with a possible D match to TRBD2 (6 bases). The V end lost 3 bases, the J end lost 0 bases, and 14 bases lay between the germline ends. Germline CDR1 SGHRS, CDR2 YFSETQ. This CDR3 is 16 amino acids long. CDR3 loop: CASSSGSGPSTDTQYF. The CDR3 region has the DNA TGCGCCAGCAGCTCGGGGAGCGGGCCTAGCACAGATACGCAGTATTTT. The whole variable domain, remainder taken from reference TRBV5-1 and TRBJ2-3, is KAGVTQTPRYLIKTRGQQVTLSCSPISGHRSVSWYQQTPGQGLQFLFEYFSETQRNKGNFPGRFSGRQFSNSRSEMNVSTLELGDSALYLCASSSGSGPSTDTQYFGPGTRLTVL.

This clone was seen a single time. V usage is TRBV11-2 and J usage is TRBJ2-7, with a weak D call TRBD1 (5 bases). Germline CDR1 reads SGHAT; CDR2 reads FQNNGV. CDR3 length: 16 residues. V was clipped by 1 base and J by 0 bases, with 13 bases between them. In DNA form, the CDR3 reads TGTGCCAGCAGCTTAGGGTCGACAGTAAACTCCTACGAGCAGTACTTC. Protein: CASSLGSTVNSYEQYF.

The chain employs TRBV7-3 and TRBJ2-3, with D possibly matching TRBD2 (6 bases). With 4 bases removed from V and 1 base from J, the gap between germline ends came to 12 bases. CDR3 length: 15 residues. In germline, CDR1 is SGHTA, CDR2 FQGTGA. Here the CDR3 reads CASSSNTGGTDTQYF. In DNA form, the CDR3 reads TGTGCCAGCAGCTCTAACACGGGAGGCACAGATACGCAGTATTTT. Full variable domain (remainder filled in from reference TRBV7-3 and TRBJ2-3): GAGVSQTPSNKVTEKGKYVELRCDPISGHTALYWYRQSLGQGPEFLIYFQGTGAADDSGLPNDRFFAVRPEGSVSTLKIQRTERGDSAVYLCASSSNTGGTDTQYFGPGTRLTVL.

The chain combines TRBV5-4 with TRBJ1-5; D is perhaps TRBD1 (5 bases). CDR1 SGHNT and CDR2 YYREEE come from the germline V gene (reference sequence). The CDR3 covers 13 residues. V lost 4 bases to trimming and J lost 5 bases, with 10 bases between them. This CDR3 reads CASSRGEDQPQHF. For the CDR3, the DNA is TGTGCCAGCAGCCGGGGGGAGGATCAGCCCCAGCATTTT. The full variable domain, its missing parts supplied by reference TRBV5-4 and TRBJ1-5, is ETGVTQSPTHLIKTRGQQVTLRCSSQSGHNTVSWYQQALGQGPQFIFQYYREEENGRGNFPPRFSGLQFPNYSSELNVNALELDDSALYLCASSRGEDQPQHFGDGTRLSIL.